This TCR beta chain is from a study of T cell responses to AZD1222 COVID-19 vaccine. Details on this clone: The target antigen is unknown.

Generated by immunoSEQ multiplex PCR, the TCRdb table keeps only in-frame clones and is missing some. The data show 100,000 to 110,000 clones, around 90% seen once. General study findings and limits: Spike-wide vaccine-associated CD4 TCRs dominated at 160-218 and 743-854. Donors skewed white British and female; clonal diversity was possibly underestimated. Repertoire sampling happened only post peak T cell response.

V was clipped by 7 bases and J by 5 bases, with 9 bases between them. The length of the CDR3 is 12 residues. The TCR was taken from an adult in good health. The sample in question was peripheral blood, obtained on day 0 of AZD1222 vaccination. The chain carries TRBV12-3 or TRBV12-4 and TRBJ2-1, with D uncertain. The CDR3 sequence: CASTPRHNEQFF. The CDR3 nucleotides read TGTGCCAGCACCCCAAGGCACAATGAGCAGTTCTTC.